A selection of T cell receptor beta chains follows, all from one sample in a study of blood T cell repertoires in COVID-19. Repertoires were generated with immunoSEQ multiplex PCR, while TCRdb's copy carries only in-frame clones and drops some. The sample has about 170,000 clones, around four fifths seen once. The sequenced material came from peripheral blood. The receptor set was obtained from an elderly woman with COVID-19, enrolled during active disease. Each CDR3 is given with its conserved first and last residue. Each record gives: J gene, V gene, D gene, clone size, CDR3 DNA, CDR3 protein. D genes are given only for firm matches. Clone size is shown for a subset of rows, as once, few, many or a class of expanded clone.

>TRBJ2-5|TRBV5-8|NA|NA
TGTGCCAGCAGCTTGGGCAGGGGCCAAGAGACCCAGTACTTC
CASSLGRGQETQYF
>TRBJ1-1|TRBV5-1|NA|NA
TGCGCCAGCAGCTTGGCCCCCCACTCCACTGAAGCTTTCTTT
CASSLAPHSTEAFF
>TRBJ2-1|TRBV14|NA|NA
TGTGCCAGCAGCCCCCAATACTGGGCCGCCGAGCAGTTCTTC
CASSPQYWAAEQFF
>TRBJ2-5|TRBV4-1|NA|NA
TGCGCCAGCAGCCAAGAGACTACACAAGGGAAGACCCAGTACTTC
CASSQETTQGKTQYF
>TRBJ2-3|TRBV6-6|TRBD2|NA
TGTGCCAGCAGTTACTCCAGCGGGAGGAACACAGATACGCAGTATTTT
CASSYSSGRNTDTQYF
>TRBJ2-1|TRBV25-1|NA|NA
TGTGCCAGCAGTTCTCTAGCTACCCGTTACAATGAGCAGTTCTTC
CASSSLATRYNEQFF
>TRBJ2-1|TRBV4-1|TRBD1|NA
TGCGCCAGCAGCCAAGGGCCAGGGACAGGATACAATGAGCAGTTCTTC
CASSQGPGTGYNEQFF
>TRBJ2-3|TRBV19|TRBD2|NA
TGTGCCAGTAGTACGGCGGGACTAGCGGGGGGGCTTGGAGATACGCAGTATTTT
CASSTAGLAGGLGDTQYF
>TRBJ1-5|TRBV19|TRBD1|NA
TGTGCCAGTAACCGGGACAGGGGGGGCAATCAGCCCCAGCATTTT
CASNRDRGGNQPQHF
>TRBJ1-2|TRBV3-1/TRBV3-2|NA|NA
TGTGCCAGCAGCCAAGGTTGGGGCGCGAACTATGGCTACACCTTC
CASSQGWGANYGYTF
>TRBJ1-2|TRBV12-3/TRBV12-4|NA|NA
TGTGCCAGCAGTCCCGGTAGGGGCTATGGCTACACCTTC
CASSPGRGYGYTF
>TRBJ2-2|TRBV7-9|TRBD1|NA
TGTGCCAGCAGCTTCTACCGGGACAGGAACACCGGGGAGCTGTTTTTT
CASSFYRDRNTGELFF
>TRBJ1-2|TRBV6-5|NA|NA
TGTGCCAGCAGGCCGAGGGCGGAAGGAGGCTACACCTTC
CASRPRAEGGYTF
>TRBJ1-3|TRBV15|NA|NA
TGTGCCACCAGCAGAGCAGGCGGACAGAGCTCTGGAAACACCATATATTTT
CATSRAGGQSSGNTIYF
>TRBJ2-3|TRBV4-1|NA|NA
TGCGCCAGCAGCCTACAAATCCCAGGGCCGGCAGATACGCAGTATTTT
CASSLQIPGPADTQYF
>TRBJ1-2|TRBV18|TRBD1|once
TGTGCCAGCTCGCAACAGGGGGAAGGCTACACCTTC
CASSQQGEGYTF
>TRBJ1-1|TRBV10-3|NA|few
TGTGCCATCAGTGAGTCGACGGGGAAGAACACTGAAGCTTTCTTT
CAISESTGKNTEAFF
>TRBJ1-3|TRBV15|NA|NA
TGTGCCACCAGCAGAGTCCCGGGGGGAGCTGGAAACACCATATATTTT
CATSRVPGGAGNTIYF
>TRBJ1-2|TRBV11-2|NA|NA
TGTGCCAGCAGCCTAGGGCCCGCTGACTATGGCTACACCTTC
CASSLGPADYGYTF
>TRBJ1-5|TRBV10-3|NA|NA
TGTGCCATCAGTGAGTCGTGGGGAGGCAATCAGCCCCAGCATTTT
CAISESWGGNQPQHF
>TRBJ1-3|TRBV11-2|NA|NA
TGTGCCAGCAGCTTGGCGGGACCCCGAAGCACCATATATTTT
CASSLAGPRSTIYF
>TRBJ1-4|TRBV28|TRBD1|NA
TGTGCCAGCAGGAGGTGGGGGACAGGGTGGGAAAAACTGTTTTTT
CASRRWGTGWEKLFF
>TRBJ2-3|TRBV18|TRBD2|NA
TGTGCCAGCTCACCAAGGCGGGGGGATACGCAGTATTTT
CASSPRRGDTQYF
>TRBJ1-2|TRBV2|NA|once
TGTGCCAGCACGCGGGACCCAGGTCAATATGGCTACACCTTC
CASTRDPGQYGYTF
>TRBJ2-5|TRBV19|NA|once
TGTGCCAGTAGTACCCAGCGGGTTCAGAGGACCCAGTACTTC
CASSTQRVQRTQYF
>TRBJ2-3|TRBV5-1|NA|NA
TGCGCCAGCAGCTTGTCCTTGGACAAACGCACAGATACGCAGTATTTT
CASSLSLDKRTDTQYF
>TRBJ2-5|TRBV5-1|TRBD2|once
TGCGCCAGCAGCTTACGGGGCAGCGGGGGCGAAGAGACCCAGTACTTC
CASSLRGSGGEETQYF
>TRBJ1-2|TRBV15|NA|NA
TGTGCCACCAGCAGGGGGGGACTTAACTATGGCTACACCTTC
CATSRGGLNYGYTF
>TRBJ2-3|TRBV7-3|TRBD2|NA
TGTGCCAGCAGCCGTACGGGAGGAGGTACAGATACGCAGTATTTT
CASSRTGGGTDTQYF
>TRBJ2-3|TRBV5-1|NA|NA
TGCGCCAGCAGCCCGGGGGGCAACCCAAGCCAGGGTACGCAGTATTTT
CASSPGGNPSQGTQYF
>TRBJ1-6|TRBV9|TRBD1|NA
TGTGCCAGCAGCGGCTCCGGGACAGAGAGTTGGTCACCCCTCCACTTT
CASSGSGTESWSPLHF
>TRBJ1-6|TRBV7-3|TRBD1|NA
TGTGCCAGCAGCCCAATGGGACAGGGGAGGTCACCCCTCCACTTT
CASSPMGQGRSPLHF
>TRBJ1-2|TRBV6-6|NA|NA
TGTGCCAGCAGTTACGCCAGGGATGGCTACACCTTC
CASSYARDGYTF
>TRBJ1-2|TRBV19|NA|NA
TGTGCCAGTGAACGCGGGACGGGGGGATATGGCTACACCTTC
CASERGTGGYGYTF
>TRBJ1-4|TRBV28|TRBD1|NA
TGTGCCAGCAGTTGGGACAGGGGAGATGAAAAACTGTTTTTT
CASSWDRGDEKLFF
>TRBJ1-3|TRBV6-1|TRBD1|NA
TGTGCCAGCAGTGTTGGGACAGGGACCTCTGGAAACACCATATATTTT
CASSVGTGTSGNTIYF
>TRBJ2-5|TRBV9|NA|NA
TGTGCCAGCAGCGTCAGTCCCCAAGAGACCCAGTACTTC
CASSVSPQETQYF
>TRBJ2-3|TRBV2|NA|NA
TGTGCCAGCAGTGAAGGGCAGAGCACAGATACGCAGTATTTT
CASSEGQSTDTQYF
>TRBJ2-3|TRBV2|TRBD1|NA
TGTGCCAGCAGTTGGGACAGGGCGGCAGATACGCAGTATTTT
CASSWDRAADTQYF
>TRBJ1-1|TRBV28|NA|NA
TGTGCCAGCACGGGGAGGCGAGCGAGCCGGAACACTGAAGCTTTCTTT
CASTGRRASRNTEAFF
>TRBJ1-2|TRBV28|NA|once
TGTGCCAGCAGTTTCGGTTCCGGGACATACGGCTACACCTTC
CASSFGSGTYGYTF
>TRBJ2-3|TRBV2|TRBD2|NA
TGTGCCAGCCACGGGGGGGCGCCAAGGACGCAGTATTTT
CASHGGAPRTQYF
>TRBJ1-2|TRBV3-1/TRBV3-2|TRBD1|NA
TGTGCCAGCAGCCAGGGACAGCCTAACTATGGCTACACCTTC
CASSQGQPNYGYTF
>TRBJ1-2|TRBV5-1|TRBD1|NA
TGCGCCAGCAGCTTACGACAGGGGGCCGGCCGCGGCTACACCTTC
CASSLRQGAGRGYTF
>TRBJ2-3|TRBV5-1|TRBD2|NA
TGCGCCAGCAGCTTAAATGCGGGGGGTGAAGATACGCAGTATTTT
CASSLNAGGEDTQYF
>TRBJ1-3|TRBV7-9|TRBD1|NA
TGTGCCAGCAGCCCCAACTACCGGACAGGCAAAAACACCATATATTTT
CASSPNYRTGKNTIYF
>TRBJ2-1|TRBV19|NA|NA
TGTGCCAGTAGTATGCGGGGGCATGGGTATGAGCAGTTCTTC
CASSMRGHGYEQFF
>TRBJ2-5|TRBV28|NA|NA
TGTGCCAGCAGTTCCACAGGGTCAAAGGAGACCCAGTACTTC
CASSSTGSKETQYF
>TRBJ2-7|TRBV12-3/TRBV12-4|TRBD1|NA
TGTGCCAGCAACAGGGGCACGTACGAGCAGTACTTC
CASNRGTYEQYF
>TRBJ2-3|TRBV5-1|TRBD2|NA
TGCGCCAGCAGTCGTCAACTAGCGGCGAGTAAGGCAGATACGCAGTATTTT
CASSRQLAASKADTQYF
>TRBJ1-2|TRBV2|TRBD1|NA
TGTGCCAGCAGAGGGACAGGGGATGGCTACACCTTC
CASRGTGDGYTF
>TRBJ2-1|TRBV19|NA|NA
TGTGCCAGTAACCCCAGGGGCTCCTACAATGAGCAGTTCTTC
CASNPRGSYNEQFF
>TRBJ2-7|TRBV3-1/TRBV3-2|TRBD1|NA
TGTGCCAGCAGCCAAGGAGCCGGGACAGGGTTAGAGCAGTACTTC
CASSQGAGTGLEQYF
>TRBJ1-6|TRBV3-1/TRBV3-2|NA|NA
TGTGCCAGCGTGGGAGGGCGGTTGGTTTCACCCCTCCACTTT
CASVGGRLVSPLHF
>TRBJ2-2|TRBV5-1|NA|once
TGCGCCAGCAGTTTGGAACGACAGGACCTACACGGGGAGCTGTTTTTT
CASSLERQDLHGELFF
>TRBJ1-1|TRBV11-1|TRBD1|NA
TGTGCCAGCAGCATTTCCGGGACAGGGATGGCTTTCTTT
CASSISGTGMAFF
>TRBJ2-3|TRBV5-4|TRBD1|NA
TGTGCCAGCAGACGCGACAGGGCAGAAGATACGCAGTATTTT
CASRRDRAEDTQYF
>TRBJ1-4|TRBV5-1|TRBD1|NA
TGCGCCAGCAGCTTGGAAGGGGGCTTTGGTGAAAAACTGTTTTTT
CASSLEGGFGEKLFF
>TRBJ2-3|TRBV2|TRBD2|few
TGTGCCAGCAGTGGACTAGCGGGAACATCAGATACGCAGTATTTT
CASSGLAGTSDTQYF
>TRBJ1-2|TRBV9|NA|NA
TGTGCCAGCAGCGTAGCGGCGGGGGCTAACTATGGCTACACCTTC
CASSVAAGANYGYTF